This T cell receptor beta chain was obtained from a study of blood T cell repertoires in COVID-19 (dated by TCRdb to between 2020 and 2021). With regard to the full study: Collaborator samples came from the United States, Italy and Spain and covered acute and convalescent phases of COVID-19. The prospective study material was composed of cDNA or gDNA derived from T cells, B-cell-depleted T cells, or PBMCs. Deeply sampled blood TCRbeta repertoires from subjects exposed to, actively infected with, or recovered from COVID-19 were included in the dataset. The repertoires were released in a freely available public database intended as a resource for research on the immune response to SARS-CoV-2. Samples were obtained from the ongoing ImmuneRACE study (first 160 participants) and from about 1,300 subjects provided by 6 global collaborators. A de-identified subject ID, COVID-19 status, age in years and sex were almost always included in the sample metadata. Where available, HLA class I and class II types were taken from metadata supplied by the sample provider and were not determined by assay-based typing. The paper's findings and limits, for the study overall: Clinical and demographic metadata were provided uncurated, with the amount varying by source and participant.

For this clone: Its antigen is unknown. No base-level quality is on record; no much larger clone is a single base apart.

In the prospective study, participants were roughly 18 to 100 years old, resided in approximately 25 geographic areas of the United States, and were enrolled through a virtual design. To assign participants to cohorts, the prospective study relied on clinical history that participants themselves reported in a screening survey and a study questionnaire. Each participant in the prospective study had whole blood, serum and a nasopharyngeal or oropharyngeal swab collected by mobile phlebotomists. Additional blood draws and questionnaires over an approximately two-month period could optionally be provided by prospective study participants. Prospective study blood samples were shipped either frozen or at room temperature before DNA extraction. The CDR3 covers 13 residues, taking in both the cysteine and the phenylalanine. Of all the DNA, just the CDR3 is kept, 39 bases in frame from base 1. V is clipped by 5 bases and J by 8 bases, and the sequence between their germline boundaries is 14 bases long. CDR1 and CDR2 (LGHDT, YNNKEL) derive from the germline V gene (reference sequence).

TCRbeta CDR3 regions were amplified from genomic DNA using the immunoSEQ Assay, a bias-controlled multiplex PCR. The study's processing was this. The number of nucleated cells in each sample was estimated from the amplification of reference gene primers within the assay. To quantify the absolute abundance of each unique TCRbeta CDR3 rearrangement, sequence reads were collapsed and filtered. For each sample, productive Simpson clonality was calculated as the square root of Simpson's diversity index across productive rearrangements. TCRdb's version of the immuneACCESS table is confined to in-frame rearrangements and falls short of the full clone set. An unresolved V gene accounts for under half of the shortfall where checked; the remainder is of unknown origin. V, J and clone size are those of that table, while D and trimming were read from the DNA. A total of about 430,000 clones appear in this sample, around 87% of them only once. The top ten hold 0.95% to 1% of the sample.

This TCR came from a woman between 25 and 40 years old with acute COVID-19. The chain uses TRBV3-1 (or the pseudogene TRBV3-2) and TRBJ2-3, with TRBD2 tentatively as D gene (6 bases match). The sequencing sample was made of PBMCs or T cells enriched from blood (not recorded which). Read as DNA, the sequence is TGTGCCAGCAGCGGAGGGCCGACGGGTACGCAGTATTTT. Its amino acids are CASSGGPTGTQYF.